This T cell receptor beta chain stems from a study of blood T cell repertoires in COVID-19. Across the whole study: Both acute and convalescent COVID-19 samples were obtained from the United States, Italy and Spain.

The germline CDR1 and CDR2 sequences are SGHTA and FQGNSA. This CDR3 spans 19 amino acids. V lost 0 bases and J lost 2; bases outside the gene matches: 4. The authors' processing: Using reference gene primer amplification, nucleated cell counts were estimated. The data were produced by immunoSEQ multiplex PCR, yet TCRdb's version contains in-frame clones alone and is incomplete. V and J calls and clone size come straight from that table; D and trimming were deduced from the DNA. The sample gives 84,000 or so clones, around 90% of which show up once; 5% to 6.5% is in the top ten. V gene TRBV7-2 combines with J gene TRBJ2-4, with 16 bases lining up with TRBD2. Material: peripheral blood. This TCR was recovered from a man between 60 and 75 years old with acute or convalescent COVID-19. The CDR3 DNA is TGTGCCAGCAGCTTAGCCGGGACTAGCGGGGGGGCCTCCAAAAACATTCAGTACTTC. Protein: CASSLAGTSGGASKNIQYF.